Listed below are T cell receptor beta chains from one sample, sequenced in a study of T-cell memory formation after mild COVID-19. Each CDR3 protein is one row after TCRdb ran MiXCR on the 5' RACE reads. Among about 430,000 distinct CDR3 sequences, 20% to 25% were seen once, and the ten largest hold about 10%. Sequencing used PBMCs or a T cell subset sorted from them (not recorded which). These receptors originate from an adult woman who had mild COVID-19 (a few samples of this study predate the infection). Cell type and time point are not known. CDR3s include the opening cysteine and the closing phenylalanine or tryptophan. A D gene is named only where the DNA matches it firmly. Expanded clones get a size class; other rows say once, few or many, or leave the size out.

v_call	clone_size	d_call	j_call	cdr3_aa	cdr3_nt
TRBV2	NA	NA	TRBJ2-7	CASSEGGPSVPYEQYF	TGTGCCAGCAGTGAGGGAGGCCCTAGCGTACCCTACGAGCAGTACTTC
TRBV6-2/TRBV6-3	NA	NA	TRBJ2-3	CASRKGLNTDTQYF	TGTGCCAGCAGGAAGGGACTGAACACAGATACGCAGTATTTT
TRBV5-5	few	TRBD1	TRBJ2-5	CASSLWQGAETQYF	TGTGCCAGCAGCTTGTGGCAGGGGGCAGAGACCCAGTACTTC
TRBV15	NA	NA	TRBJ2-5	CATSGHPRQSETQYF	TGTGCCACCAGCGGTCACCCACGACAGTCAGAGACCCAGTACTTC
TRBV20-1	NA	NA	TRBJ2-1	CSAALGGSYNEQFF	TGCAGTGCGGCCCTCGGGGGTTCCTACAATGAGCAGTTCTTC
TRBV20-1	many	TRBD2	TRBJ2-3	CSALTGGADTQYF	TGCAGTGCTCTTACGGGAGGCGCAGATACGCAGTATTTT
TRBV14	NA	TRBD1	TRBJ2-3	CASSLYRGRGTDTQYF	TGTGCCAGCAGCCTTTACAGGGGTCGGGGCACAGATACGCAGTATTTT
TRBV2	NA	NA	TRBJ2-1	CASRESGYNEQFF	TGTGCCAGCAGAGAATCGGGTTACAATGAGCAGTTCTTC
TRBV5-1	many	NA	TRBJ1-1	CASSSGDPNTEAFF	TGCGCCAGCAGCTCAGGGGACCCGAACACTGAAGCTTTCTTT
TRBV7-9	many	TRBD1	TRBJ1-1	CASSHGQGGTEAFF	TGTGCCAGCAGCCATGGACAGGGGGGCACTGAAGCTTTCTTT
TRBV20-1	few	NA	TRBJ1-3	CSARVGNTIYF	TGCAGTGCTAGAGTTGGAAACACCATATATTTT
TRBV7-3	NA	TRBD1	TRBJ2-5	CASRSTDRGGSQYF	TGTGCCAGCAGGTCGACGGACAGGGGAGGGTCCCAGTACTTC
TRBV7-9	many	NA	TRBJ2-7	CASSQDSSREQYF	TGTGCCAGCAGCCAGGACAGTTCACGCGAGCAGTACTTC
TRBV2	NA	TRBD2	TRBJ2-1	CASSFSGRGSYNEQFF	TGTGCCAGCAGTTTTAGCGGGAGAGGGTCCTACAATGAGCAGTTCTTC
TRBV7-6	few	NA	TRBJ2-2	CASSFAFLPNTGELFF	TGTGCCAGCAGCTTTGCCTTTCTTCCGAACACCGGGGAGCTGTTTTTT
TRBV4-1	NA	NA	TRBJ2-7	CASSQNTGQYEQYF	TGCGCCAGCAGCCAAAATACAGGGCAATACGAGCAGTACTTC